This T cell receptor beta chain derives from a study of blood T cells in healthy people across ages. Using a J-beta primer mix together with a sample-barcoded 5' primer, a second PCR was run for about 7 to 12 cycles. TCRdb reprocessed the 5' RACE reads via MiXCR and lists one record per CDR3 protein. The profile covers some 760,000 distinct CDR3 sequences, with 20% to 25% appearing a single time and 9.4% taken by the ten largest. The CDR3 is 18 residues long. Germline lookup yields CDR1 SGHDT and CDR2 YYEEEE. Germline trimming cut 4 bases from V and 5 bases from J; bases unmatched to any gene: 12. The sample was also linked to a second study, of T cells of mothers and their children.

The specimen was blood. The sequence was collected from a boy younger than 18 in good health. This chain connects TRBV5-6 to TRBJ2-5; 15 bases agree with TRBD2. CDR3 sequence: CASSRGLAGGPWLETQYF. In nucleotides, the CDR3 is TGTGCCAGCAGCCGAGGACTAGCGGGAGGGCCTTGGTTGGAGACCCAGTACTTC.